These 30 T cell receptor beta chains were sequenced from one sample in a study of OX40 agonist ivuxolimab in advanced cancers. Sequenced by immunoSEQ multiplex PCR; TCRdb stores in-frame clones only, minus some. The sample gives nearly 80,000 clones, roughly 84% of which show up once; 3% to 4.5% is in the top ten. Sequences were derived from CD4+ or CD8+ T cells sorted from blood, sampled in a trial of the OX40 agonist ivuxolimab. The receptors derive from an adult with an advanced solid tumor such as melanoma, head and neck, liver or kidney cancer.

This clone has more than one count but fewer than ten. V gene TRBV4-1 combines with J gene TRBJ1-1, with no clear D. CDR3 length equals 14 residues. Germline lookup yields CDR1 MGHRA and CDR2 YSYEKL. Trimming took off 1 base at V and 5 bases at J, with 11 bases between the two ends. The CDR3: CASSQAHGNTEAFF. In nucleotides, the CDR3 is TGCGCCAGCAGCCAAGCACACGGGAATACTGAAGCTTTCTTT.

The V call is TRBV27, the J call TRBJ2-7; D is uncertain. The CDR3 totals 14 residues. V was shortened by 5 bases and J by 2 bases, with 13 bases between the two germline ends. Germline V gives CDR1 MNHEY, CDR2 SMNVEV (reference sequence). The DNA of the CDR3 is TGTGCCAGCAGTCCGGGTCCCTCTCCCTACGAGCAGTACTTC. Translated, it gives CASSPGPSPYEQYF.

The CDR3 bases are TGTGCCAGCAGCTTAAACCGGGACATACCTGTGTGGGGCTACACCTTC. Its translation is CASSLNRDIPVWGYTF. The chain joins TRBV7-2 to TRBJ1-2; a possible D gene is TRBD1 (6 bases). With 2 bases removed from V and 8 bases from J, the gap between germline ends came to 21 bases. Per the germline V gene, CDR1 is SGHTA and CDR2 is FQGNSA. The CDR3 runs to 16 residues.

This rearrangement joins TRBV5-8 to TRBJ2-7; D is undetermined. Trimming cost V 0 bases and J 3 bases, with 7 bases left between them. CDR3 length: 13 amino acids. Germline-derived CDR1 and CDR2 are SGHTS and YDEGEE. This CDR3 is CASSLGGGYEQYF. CDR3 coding DNA: TGTGCCAGCAGCTTGGGAGGCGGCTACGAGCAGTACTTC.

This sequence joins TRBV28 and TRBJ2-1; D call uncertain. V lost 2 bases and J 9 bases, leaving 8 bases between the germline ends. CDR1 and CDR2 from the germline V gene are MDHEN and SYDVKM. The CDR3 runs to 12 residues. CDR3 residues: CASSLNRREQFF. The CDR3 nucleotides are TGTGCCAGCAGTTTAAATCGGCGTGAGCAGTTCTTC.

V and J are TRBV19 and TRBJ2-2; no definite D call. The germline gives CDR1 LNHDA, CDR2 SQIVND (reference sequence). Trimming removed 7 bases from V and 7 bases from J, with 7 bases in between. This CDR3 spans 11 amino acids. CDR3 DNA sequence: TGTGCCAGTAACGGTATCGGGGAGCTGTTTTTT. Translation: CASNGIGELFF.

This chain joins TRBV9 and TRBJ2-7; D unresolved. Germline CDR1 and CDR2: SGDLS and YYNGEE. The V gene lost 0 bases and the J gene lost 5 bases, with 9 bases spanning the gap. This CDR3 contains 13 residues. The CDR3 loop reads CASSVDPNDEQYF. The CDR3 DNA sequence: TGTGCCAGCAGCGTAGACCCGAATGACGAGCAGTACTTC. The whole variable domain, remainder taken from reference TRBV9 and TRBJ2-7, is DSGVTQTPKHLITATGQRVTLRCSPRSGDLSVYWYQQSLDQGLQFLIQYYNGEERAKGNILERFSAQQFPDLHSELNLSSLELGDSALYFCASSVDPNDEQYFGPGTRLTVT.

V usage is TRBV11-3 and J usage is TRBJ1-1, with 9 bases identical to TRBD1. In germline, CDR1 is SGHNT, CDR2 YENEEA. This CDR3 has 15 amino acids. With 3 bases clipped from V and 6 bases from J, the junction kept 8 bases outside the gene matches. The CDR3 sequence: CASSFSGTGLSEAFF. CDR3 in DNA: TGTGCCAGCAGCTTTTCCGGGACAGGGCTGTCTGAAGCTTTCTTT.

The J gene is TRBJ1-2, the V gene TRBV6-4; tentatively, D is TRBD1 (5 bases). Trimming pared 3 bases from V and 4 bases from J, leaving 9 bases between. Per the germline V gene, CDR1 is MRHNA and CDR2 is SNTAGT. This CDR3 has 13 amino acids. Here the CDR3 DNA reads TGTGCCAGCAGTGAGAGGGGAGGCTATGGCTACACCTTC. This codes for CASSERGGYGYTF.

The rearrangement joins TRBV15 to TRBJ2-6; D is undetermined. From germline, CDR1 is LNHNV and CDR2 YYDKDF (reference sequence). V shed 6 bases and J shed 1 base, with 7 bases lying between them. This CDR3 is built from 14 residues. CDR3 DNA: TGTGCCACCAGATCGGGTTCTGGGGCCAACGTCCTGACTTTC. Amino acids: CATRSGSGANVLTF.

The J gene is TRBJ1-4, the V gene TRBV5-6; 12 bases align to TRBD1. Trimming removed 4 bases from V and 8 bases from J; junction bases left unmatched: 12. CDR3 length: 17 amino acids. Germline V gene data show CDR1 as SGHDT and CDR2 as YYEEEE. The CDR3 DNA reads as TGTGCCAGCAGCCGCGGGACAGGGGGCGCATTAGTAGAAAAACTGTTTTTT. Translated, it gives CASSRGTGGALVEKLFF.

V is TRBV18 and J is TRBJ1-5, with 10 nucleotides matching TRBD1. This CDR3 contains 16 residues. The V and J ends lost 3 bases and 3 bases, in that order; junction bases with no gene match: 5. CDR1 and CDR2 from the germline V gene are KGHSH and LQKENI. The CDR3 DNA follows: TGTGCCAGCTCACCCGGGACAGGGGCCCTCAATCAGCCCCAGCATTTT. Protein: CASSPGTGALNQPQHF.

The chain carries TRBV28 and TRBJ2-5; TRBD2 matches at 8 bases. The J call is doubtful: the DNA matches TRBJ2-7 better. From germline, CDR1 is MDHEN and CDR2 SYDVKM. The CDR3 is 14 amino acids. As DNA, the CDR3 is TGTGCCGCAAAGGCGTCGGGGGGGCACTACGAGCAGTACTTC. This codes for CAAKASGGHYEQYF.

The chain couples TRBV23-1 to TRBJ2-1; the match to TRBD1 covers 7 bases. TRBV23-1 is flagged as an ORF with uncertain function. The J segment lost 4 bases and the V segment lost 7 bases, leaving 10 bases of the junction unmatched. There are 15 residues in the CDR3. CDR3 in amino acids: CASIPVQGTYNEQFF. The CDR3 nucleotides read TGCGCCAGCATCCCGGTACAGGGGACGTACAATGAGCAGTTCTTC.

This sequence joins TRBV5-1 and TRBJ2-1; TRBD1 agrees at 7 bases. With 0 bases clipped from V and 6 bases from J, the junction kept 3 bases outside the gene matches. CDR1 is SGHRS, CDR2 YFSETQ, per germline. This CDR3 is 14 amino acids long. The CDR3 here is CASSLGQGTNEQFF. CDR3 sequence (DNA): TGCGCCAGCAGCTTGGGACAGGGTACCAATGAGCAGTTCTTC.

This clone was observed a single time. The CDR3, as DNA: TGTGCCAGCAGCGAAACTAGCGGGAGGGCCATATTGAACGATGAGCAGTTCTTC. As protein: CASSETSGRAILNDEQFF. The J gene is TRBJ2-1, the V gene TRBV5-6, with TRBD2 matching over 13 bases. The CDR3 has 18 residues. Germline V gene lookup returns CDR1 SGHDT and CDR2 YYEEEE. V gave up 4 bases and J gave up 8 bases; unmatched junction bases: 15.

The chain uses TRBV28 and TRBJ2-3, with 7 bases lining up with TRBD1. Germline CDR1 and CDR2: MDHEN and SYDVKM. The V gene end was trimmed by 4 bases and the J gene end by 8 bases; junction bases not matched to a gene: 15. The CDR3 has 16 residues. In DNA form, the CDR3 reads TGTGCCAGCAGTTCCCAGGGGGTATCGGTTGTAGCTACGCAGTATTTT. Protein: CASSSQGVSVVATQYF.

The chain has TRBV12-5 and TRBJ2-7; 9 bases align to TRBD2. V gave up 6 bases and J gave up 5 bases; unmatched junction bases: 26. This CDR3 contains 20 residues. CDR1 and CDR2 from the germline V gene are LGHNT and FRNRAP. CDR3: CASGPRASGVKTQKADEQYF. As DNA, the CDR3 is TGTGCTAGTGGCCCCCGGGCTAGCGGGGTGAAGACACAAAAGGCCGACGAGCAGTACTTC.

The chain carries TRBV6-1 and TRBJ1-2; the match to TRBD1 covers 9 bases. Trimming removed 5 bases from V and 2 bases from J; junction bases left unmatched: 6. This CDR3 spans 15 amino acids. Germline-derived CDR1 and CDR2 are MNHNS and SASEGT. The CDR3 spells CASSSRQGGNYGYTF. CDR3 DNA: TGTGCCAGCAGTTCCCGACAGGGGGGAAACTATGGCTACACCTTC.

The chain couples TRBV5-4 to TRBJ2-2; D may be TRBD2 (5 bases). The length of the CDR3 is 16 residues. Deletions cut 3 bases from V and 0 bases from J, with 12 bases between. Germline V CDR1 and CDR2: SGHNT, YYREEE (reference sequence). Written as DNA, the CDR3 is TGTGCCAGCAGCTCCCCCGGGGTAACGAACACCGGGGAGCTGTTTTTT. It is translated as CASSSPGVTNTGELFF.

The chain has TRBV5-4 and TRBJ2-5; D uncertain. The V end was cut by 2 bases, the J end by 0 bases, with 5 bases between. The CDR3 contains 13 residues. Germline V lookup: CDR1 SGHNT, CDR2 YYREEE (reference sequence). The CDR3 spells CASSFEYQETQYF. The CDR3 nucleotides read TGTGCCAGCAGCTTCGAGTACCAAGAGACCCAGTACTTC.

This clone came up once. The chain uses TRBV18 and TRBJ1-2; TRBD1 agrees at 8 bases. The V gene end was trimmed by 6 bases and the J gene end by 1 base; junction bases not matched to a gene: 13. The length of the CDR3 is 17 residues. Per the germline V gene, CDR1 is KGHSH and CDR2 is LQKENI. The CDR3 loop reads CASSERQGTILNYGYTF. CDR3 coding DNA: TGTGCCAGCTCGGAACGACAGGGGACCATCCTTAACTATGGCTACACCTTC.

The V and J genes are TRBV4-1 and TRBJ2-4; D possibly corresponds to TRBD2 (6 bases). This CDR3 contains 14 residues. The V and J ends lost 3 bases and 6 bases respectively, with 12 bases between them. CDR1 is MGHRA and CDR2 is YSYEKL in the germline V gene. CDR3 sequence: CASSQGTGGNIQYF. The DNA for the CDR3 is TGCGCCAGCAGCCAGGGGACTGGAGGAAACATTCAGTACTTC.

The sample holds one count of this clone. The chain joins TRBV7-8 to TRBJ1-2, with D possibly being TRBD1 (5 bases). V was clipped by 3 bases and J by 8 bases, with 28 bases between them. The CDR3 is 18 amino acids. Germline V gene sequence: CDR1 SGHVS, CDR2 FQNEAQ. CDR3 residues: CASSFLPNVVPGNWGYTF. In DNA, the CDR3 is TGTGCCAGCAGCTTTCTCCCCAACGTGGTGCCAGGGAATTGGGGCTACACCTTC.

The chain has TRBV18 and TRBJ2-7; 7 bases match TRBD1. Germline loops: CDR1 KGHSH, CDR2 LQKENI. The CDR3 is made up of 14 amino acids. V trimming: 3 bases; J trimming: 6 bases; junction bases outside the gene matches: 8. CDR3 sequence reads: CASSPIGTEGEQYF. The DNA of the CDR3 is TGTGCCAGCTCACCCATCGGGACAGAAGGCGAGCAGTACTTC.

The rearrangement links TRBV30 to TRBJ2-1; 8 bases are shared with TRBD2. V was pared by 2 bases and J by 9 bases, with 3 bases of the junction left unmatched. The germline gives CDR1 GTSNPN, CDR2 SVGIG (reference sequence). The CDR3 sequence is 12 residues long. The CDR3 DNA follows: TGTGCCTGGAGTTCTGGGACTAGTGAGCAGTTCTTC. Its protein is CAWSSGTSEQFF.

The V and J genes are TRBV11-2 and TRBJ2-7; possibly TRBD1 for D (5 bases). Germline V lookup: CDR1 SGHAT, CDR2 FQNNGV. Trimming left V 1 base short and J 2 bases short, with 12 bases between. The CDR3 totals 15 residues. The CDR3 spells CASSLVTQGTYEQYF. CDR3 bases: TGTGCCAGCAGCTTAGTTACCCAGGGAACCTACGAGCAGTACTTC. The whole variable domain, remainder taken from reference TRBV11-2 and TRBJ2-7, is EAGVAQSPRYKIIEKRQSVAFWCNPISGHATLYWYQQILGQGPKLLIQFQNNGVVDDSQLPKDRFSAERLKGVDSTLKIQPAKLEDSAVYLCASSLVTQGTYEQYFGPGTRLTVT.

This chain joins TRBV28 and TRBJ2-3, with D maybe TRBD2 (6 bases). The CDR3 loop spans 12 amino acids. V was trimmed by 5 bases and J by 8 bases, leaving 11 bases between them. Per germline, CDR1 MDHEN and CDR2 SYDVKM. The CDR3 spells CASSARLGTQYF. In DNA, the CDR3 is TGTGCCAGCAGTGCTCGACTAGGTACGCAGTATTTT. Variable domain in full (rest from reference TRBV28 and TRBJ2-3): DVKVTQSSRYLVKRTGEKVFLECVQDMDHENMFWYRQDPGLGLRLIYFSYDVKMKEKGDIPEGYSVSREKKERFSLILESASTNQTSMYLCASSARLGTQYFGPGTRLTVL.

The chain combines TRBV15 with TRBJ2-1; D may be TRBD1 or TRBD2 (7 bases each). Trimming took off 5 bases at V and 7 bases at J, with 21 bases between the two ends. This CDR3 is 16 amino acids long. Germline lookup yields CDR1 LNHNV and CDR2 YYDKDF (reference sequence). CDR3 bases: TGTGCCACCAGCGGCTCACCGACAGGGAGGGCGAATGAGCAGTTCTTC. Its translation is CATSGSPTGRANEQFF.

The chain employs TRBV30 and TRBJ1-2; the match to TRBD1 covers 8 bases. The germline CDR1 and CDR2 sequences are GTSNPN and SVGIG (reference sequence). The ends lost 2 bases at V and 6 bases at J; junction bases unmatched: 14. The length of the CDR3 is 16 residues. As DNA, the CDR3 is TGTGCCTGGAGTTCTTACCCCAGGACAGGGCGTGATGGCTACACCTTC. Amino acids: CAWSSYPRTGRDGYTF.